This is a list of T cell receptor beta chains from one sample in a study of long-term antiretroviral therapy in people with HIV. Measured with immunoSEQ multiplex PCR; TCRdb has only the in-frame clones, and not every one. The data hold about 50,000 clones, with around 84% observed a single time. This sample comprised unsorted PBMCs, obtained 0.8 years after starting antiretroviral therapy. Receptor source: a woman aged 18-29 years with HIV. CDR3s include the opening cysteine and the closing phenylalanine or tryptophan. The D gene is left open where the match is weak. Size values are once, few and many counts, or a class for expanded clones, and some rows have none.

j_gene	d_gene	abundance	v_gene	CDR3nt	CDR3aa
TRBJ2-1	TRBD1	-	TRBV27	TGTGCCAGCTCGACAGGGGGTCCCTACAATGAGCAGTTCTTC	CASSTGGPYNEQFF
TRBJ1-1	-	-	TRBV27	TGTGCCAGCAGTTTATGGGGGGCGGGTGAAGCTTTCTTT	CASSLWGAGEAFF
TRBJ2-3	TRBD2	-	TRBV19	TGTGCCAGTAGTACAGCGGGAGCAACGTATACGCAGTATTTT	CASSTAGATYTQYF
TRBJ2-2	-	-	TRBV5-1	TGCGCCAGCAGCGGGGCCGGGACTTATACCGGGGAGCTGTTTTTT	CASSGAGTYTGELFF
TRBJ2-3	-	-	TRBV27	TGTGCCAGCAGCCCTCACTCTGATACGCAGTATTTT	CASSPHSDTQYF
TRBJ2-7	TRBD1	few	TRBV15	TGTGCCACCAGCAGAGATGGCGCAGGGGGCGTCTACGAGCAGTACTTC	CATSRDGAGGVYEQYF
TRBJ1-2	-	-	TRBV5-1	TGCGCCAGCAGCCCGGGCTCAGGGAATTATGGCTACACCTTC	CASSPGSGNYGYTF
TRBJ2-2	TRBD2	few	TRBV9	TGTGCCAGCAGCGTAGCTAGCGGGAGAGCTAACACCGGGGAGCTGTTTTTT	CASSVASGRANTGELFF
TRBJ2-1	TRBD2	-	TRBV12-5	TGTGCTAGTGGTTTGGCCCTGGGACTAGCGGACAATGAGCAGTTCTTC	CASGLALGLADNEQFF
TRBJ1-1	-	-	TRBV19	TGTGCCAGTAGTACTGATTTCTTT	CASSTDFF
TRBJ2-3	-	-	TRBV5-1	TGCGCCAGCAGCTTGGCCCCGATGGGGGATACGCAGTATTTT	CASSLAPMGDTQYF
TRBJ1-4	-	-	TRBV11-3	TGTGCCAGCAGCTTAGGATTGGAAGCTAATGAAAAACTGTTTTTT	CASSLGLEANEKLFF
TRBJ1-2	-	-	TRBV5-1	TGCGCCAGCACTACAGAGAATAACTATGGCTACACCTTC	CASTTENNYGYTF
TRBJ2-1	-	-	TRBV4-1	TGCGCCAGCAGCCCAGGGTACAATGAGCAGTTCTTC	CASSPGYNEQFF
TRBJ1-5	TRBD1	-	TRBV18	TGTGCCAGCTCACCCTTTGAAGGACACAGGGGGGATCAGCCCCAGCATTTT	CASSPFEGHRGDQPQHF
TRBJ2-1	TRBD2	-	TRBV19	TGTGCCACCAGGACTAGCTCTAGCGATGAGCAGTTCTTC	CATRTSSSDEQFF
TRBJ1-1	-	-	TRBV6-5	TGTGCCAGCAGCCCCAGGGTGAACACTGAAGCTTTCTTT	CASSPRVNTEAFF
TRBJ2-1	-	-	TRBV9	TGTGCCAGCAGCGTAGATGGGGCGGTCTTGAGTGAGCAGTTCTTC	CASSVDGAVLSEQFF
TRBJ1-5	-	-	TRBV6-5	TGTGCCAGCAGACTGTCGGGAGGAAGCAATCAGCCCCAGCATTTT	CASRLSGGSNQPQHF
TRBJ1-4	-	-	TRBV25-1	TGTGCCAGCAGCTCCGGACGGAGGGGATCTAATGAAAAACTGTTTTTT	CASSSGRRGSNEKLFF
TRBJ2-3	-	-	TRBV9	TGTGCCAGCAGCCCAAACCCCGACAGAGATACGCAGTATTTT	CASSPNPDRDTQYF
TRBJ2-1	TRBD2	-	TRBV7-8	TGTGCCAGCAGCTTTCGGGGGATCGCGATAGCGGGAGGAAATGAGCAGTTCTTC	CASSFRGIAIAGGNEQFF
TRBJ2-7	-	-	TRBV11-2	TGTGCCAGCACCTTTACTGTGGGGGGGCTATCCTACGAGCAGTACTTC	CASTFTVGGLSYEQYF
TRBJ1-4	TRBD1	-	TRBV4-1	TGCGCCAGCAGCCAAGCGACAGGGCGTAGTGAAAAACTGTTTTTT	CASSQATGRSEKLFF
TRBJ1-2	-	-	TRBV6-6	TGTGCCAGCAGTCGCCAGGGAGGCTACACCTTC	CASSRQGGYTF
TRBJ2-7	-	-	TRBV2	TGTGCCAGCAGTGAACAGCGGGGACAGTACGAGCAGTACTTC	CASSEQRGQYEQYF
TRBJ2-1	-	-	TRBV6-6	TGTGCCAGCAGTCACGGACTCGTACCCGACAATGAGCAGTTCTTC	CASSHGLVPDNEQFF
TRBJ2-7	TRBD1	-	TRBV9	TGTGCCAGCAGCGTAGATCCTACAGGGGCGCTGGCCTACGAGCAGTACTTC	CASSVDPTGALAYEQYF
TRBJ2-5	TRBD1	-	TRBV5-1	TGCGCCAGCAGTCAGGGACAGGGGCAAGAGACCCAGTACTTC	CASSQGQGQETQYF
TRBJ2-1	-	-	TRBV18	TGTGCCAGCTCACCACCGGGGGGATCCAATGAGCAGTTCTTC	CASSPPGGSNEQFF
TRBJ2-2	-	-	TRBV25-1	TGTGCCAGCAGTGAATATGTGACAGCGAACACCGGGGAGCTGTTTTTT	CASSEYVTANTGELFF
TRBJ2-7	TRBD1	-	TRBV9	TGTGCCAGCAGCGCTAACCCGGGACAGGGTCTCTACGAGCAGTACTTC	CASSANPGQGLYEQYF
TRBJ1-2	TRBD1	-	TRBV28	TGTGCCAGCAGCGAAACAGGGGGTTATGGCTACACCTTC	CASSETGGYGYTF
TRBJ2-6	-	-	TRBV27	TGTGCCAGCAGTTCAGGGCTAAGCTCTGGGGCCAACGTCCTGACTTTC	CASSSGLSSGANVLTF
TRBJ2-2	-	-	TRBV28	TGTGCCAGCAGTTTCATGGGGAACACCGGGGAGCTGTTTTTT	CASSFMGNTGELFF
TRBJ2-5	TRBD1	once	TRBV9	TGTGCCAGCAGCGTAGACAGGGGGCAGACCCAGTACTTC	CASSVDRGQTQYF
TRBJ1-1	-	once	TRBV10-2	TGCGCCAGCAGTGAAAAAGGGGAAGCTTTCTTT	CASSEKGEAFF
TRBJ2-4	-	-	TRBV6-5	TGTGCCAGCTGGACAGCCTACGACACTCAGTACTTC	CASWTAYDTQYF
TRBJ1-3	-	-	TRBV4-3	TGCGCCAGCAGCCGGGGGTTCCGGGATCGAAAAAACACCATATATTTT	CASSRGFRDRKNTIYF
TRBJ2-7	-	few	TRBV27	TGTGCCAGCAGTTTGCAGGGGAGCGAGCAGTACTTC	CASSLQGSEQYF
TRBJ2-2	-	few	TRBV5-8	TGTGCCAGCAGCTTGGCGGCGGCTAACACCGGGGAGCTGTTTTTT	CASSLAAANTGELFF
TRBJ2-7	-	once	TRBV28	TGTGCCAGCACCCCGAGGAGGGAAGTCGGCGAGCAGTACTTC	CASTPRREVGEQYF
TRBJ2-1	-	-	TRBV9	TGTGCCAGCAGCGCGCCCCCGCGTCAGTTCTTC	CASSAPPRQFF
TRBJ2-5	-	-	TRBV4-3	TGCGCCAGCAGCCTACAGGGCCAAGAGACCCAGTACTTC	CASSLQGQETQYF
TRBJ2-7	TRBD1	-	TRBV5-1	TGCGCCAGCAGCTTGGGACAGGGGTACGTCTACGAGCAGTACTTC	CASSLGQGYVYEQYF
TRBJ2-7	-	-	TRBV14	TGTGCCAGCAGCTCTCACCCCTACGAGCAGTACTTC	CASSSHPYEQYF
TRBJ2-6	-	few	TRBV19	TGTGCCAGCTCTGGGGCCAACGTCCTGACTTTC	CASSGANVLTF
TRBJ1-4	-	-	TRBV19	TGTGCCAGCTCAAACGCAGGGGCAACTAATGAAAAACTGTTTTTT	CASSNAGATNEKLFF
TRBJ2-2	-	once	TRBV27	TGTGCCAGCAGTTTAGTGTCTTACACCGGGGAGCTGTTTTTT	CASSLVSYTGELFF
TRBJ2-1	TRBD2	few	TRBV19	TGTGCCAGTATTGGACTAGCGGGCGAAAAGCAGTTCTTC	CASIGLAGEKQFF
TRBJ2-7	-	-	TRBV25-1	TGTGCCAGCAGTGAGACATATATCTACGGCGAGCAGTACTTC	CASSETYIYGEQYF
TRBJ1-3	-	-	TRBV27	TGTGCCAGCAGTTTACGAAAAGATGAGCGAAACACCATATATTTT	CASSLRKDERNTIYF
TRBJ2-3	TRBD2	few	TRBV9	TGTGCCAGCAGCGGCGGACTAGCGGTCACAGATACGCAGTATTTT	CASSGGLAVTDTQYF